This T cell receptor beta chain originates from a study of blood T cell repertoires in COVID-19. This clone came up a few times. The CDR3 covers 15 residues. Assay used: immunoSEQ multiplex PCR; TCRdb lists only in-frame clones, some missing. The profile shows under 200,000 clones, about 80% of them singletons. The sequence came from a human donor with acute or convalescent COVID-19. The donor label of this sample is uncertain. The sequencing input was peripheral blood. The rearrangement links TRBV12-2 to TRBJ1-3; TRBD1, the D gene given by the table, was not confirmed from the DNA. TRBV12-2 is classified as a pseudogene. Written as DNA, the CDR3 is TGTGCAAGTCGCCGACAGGGTCTCTCTGGAAACACCATATATTTT. Translating gives CASRRQGLSGNTIYF.